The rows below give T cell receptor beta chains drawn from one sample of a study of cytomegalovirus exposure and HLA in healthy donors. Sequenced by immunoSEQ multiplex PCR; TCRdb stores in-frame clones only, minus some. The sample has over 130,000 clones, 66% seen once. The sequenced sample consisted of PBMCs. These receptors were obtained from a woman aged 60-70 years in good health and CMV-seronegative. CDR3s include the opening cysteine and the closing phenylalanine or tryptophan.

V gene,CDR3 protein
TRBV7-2,CASSFVGGDEQYF